One sample yielded the 32 T cell receptor beta chains listed below, sequenced in a study of T cell responses to AZD1222 COVID-19 vaccine. Method: immunoSEQ multiplex PCR; TCRdb's copy keeps in-frame clones and lacks some. The data show about 100,000 clones, less than 90% seen once. The source material was peripheral blood, sampled on day 0 of AZD1222 vaccination. These receptors all stem from an adult in good health.

The chain uses TRBV6-5 and TRBJ2-1, with TRBD2 identical over 7 bases. J gave up 0 bases and V 8 bases, and 7 bases lay outside the gene matches. CDR3 length equals 15 residues. Germline values: CDR1 MNHEY, CDR2 SVGAGI. CDR3 amino acids: CASWDSGFSYNEQFF. As DNA, the CDR3 is TGTGCCAGCTGGGATAGCGGGTTCTCCTACAATGAGCAGTTCTTC.

This chain uses TRBV5-1 with TRBJ1-6, with D possibly TRBD1 on 6 matching bases. Trimming left V 2 bases short and J 6 bases short, with 18 bases between. Germline assignment: CDR1 SGHRS and CDR2 YFSETQ. This CDR3 spans 17 amino acids. CDR3 loop: CASSFESSGQSNSPLHF. CDR3 in DNA: TGCGCCAGCAGCTTCGAATCTTCAGGACAGTCTAATTCACCCCTCCACTTT.

With regard to this clone: At one boundary the junction diverges from the germline segment, which might be a read error. This chain joins TRBV7-2 and TRBJ2-5; 9 nucleotides match TRBD1. The CDR3 runs to 17 residues. Looked up from germline, CDR1 is SGHTA and CDR2 is FQGNSA. The CDR3 protein is CASSLGLPGQGQGTQYF. The CDR3 region has the DNA TGTGCCAGCAGCTTAGGCCTCCCGGGACAGGGTCAAGGGACCCAGTACTTC.

V and J are TRBV6-2 or TRBV6-3 and TRBJ2-2; TRBD2 aligns across 12 bases. CDR3 size: 21 residues. CDR1 is MNHEY, CDR2 SVGEGT, per germline. V gave up 0 bases and J gave up 0 bases; unmatched junction bases: 11. CDR3 loop: CASSYSGFGTSGPANTGELFF. CDR3 nucleotide sequence: TGTGCCAGCAGTTACTCGGGGTTCGGGACTAGCGGGCCTGCGAACACCGGGGAGCTGTTTTTT.

The J gene is TRBJ1-4, the V gene TRBV11-3, with D tentatively TRBD1 (6 bases). Trimming stripped 6 bases from V and 7 bases from J, with 18 bases between. Germline V gives CDR1 SGHNT, CDR2 YENEEA. The length of the CDR3 is 15 residues. CDR3 protein: CASSHTGTSGEKLFF. The DNA for the CDR3 is TGTGCCAGCAGTCACACTGGGACATCAGGTGAAAAACTGTTTTTT.

This chain links TRBV28 with TRBJ2-4; TRBD1 might be the D (6 bases). CDR3 length: 16 amino acids. The V end lost 5 bases, the J end lost 0 bases, and 14 bases lay between the germline ends. Per the germline V gene, CDR1 is MDHEN and CDR2 is SYDVKM. CDR3 loop: CASSTEQGRAKNIQYF. The CDR3 DNA follows: TGTGCCAGCAGTACAGAACAGGGAAGAGCCAAAAACATTCAGTACTTC.

This chain connects TRBV6-5 to TRBJ1-5, with a possible D match to TRBD1 (6 bases). Germline loops: CDR1 MNHEY, CDR2 SVGAGI. The V and J ends lost 6 bases and 1 base respectively, with 10 bases between them. This CDR3 has 14 residues. The CDR3 bases are TGTGCCAGCAGATGGGGACAAAGCAATCAGCCCCAGCATTTT. This codes for CASRWGQSNQPQHF.

This clone was detected once. V is TRBV2 and J is TRBJ2-5; D not resolved. The CDR3 has 14 residues. Trimming shortened V by 7 bases and J by 5 bases, and 17 bases separated the two germline ends. The V gene's germline CDR1 is SNHLY and CDR2 FYNNEI. The CDR3: CASKSLLTVETQYF. DNA of the CDR3: TGTGCCAGCAAGTCCCTTCTAACGGTCGAGACCCAGTACTTC.

The genes are TRBV5-6 and TRBJ2-2; the match to TRBD1 covers 8 bases. The CDR3 is 16 residues long. V lost 2 bases, J lost 2 bases, and 5 bases stayed unmatched. The germline V gene encodes CDR1 SGHDT and CDR2 YYEEEE. CDR3 nucleotides: TGTGCCAGCAGCTTAGATGGGACAGGAAACACCGGGGAGCTGTTTTTT. The encoded protein is CASSLDGTGNTGELFF.

The genes are TRBV5-8 and TRBJ1-6; D uncertain. Germline V gene sequence: CDR1 SGHTS, CDR2 YDEGEE. This CDR3 has 15 residues. Trimming took 1 base from V and 0 from J, leaving 5 bases between them. The CDR3 nucleotides are TGTGCCAGCAGCTTGATGGGCTCCTATAATTCACCCCTCCACTTT. Its protein is CASSLMGSYNSPLHF.

The chain joins TRBV7-2 to TRBJ1-5; the match to TRBD1 covers 10 bases. The length of the CDR3 is 14 residues. The V gene end was trimmed by 4 bases and the J gene end by 6 bases; junction bases not matched to a gene: 3. Germline V CDR1 and CDR2: SGHTA, FQGNSA. Here the CDR3 DNA reads TGTGCCAGCAGCTCGCGGACAGGGGGTCAGCCCCAGCATTTT. This gives the protein CASSSRTGGQPQHF.

The chain uses TRBV6-5 and TRBJ2-3; D call uncertain. CDR3 length: 15 amino acids. CDR1 and CDR2 from the germline V gene are MNHEY and SVGAGI. Trimming cost V 0 bases and J 2 bases, with 9 bases left between them. The CDR3 coding sequence is TGTGCCAGCAGTTACTCAGACTGGCCCACAGATACGCAGTATTTT. Protein sequence: CASSYSDWPTDTQYF.

This clone was seen only a few times. CDR3 DNA: TGTGCCAGTAGTGTGAAGGGAGATACTGAAGCTTTCTTT. Translation: CASSVKGDTEAFF. The chain recombines TRBV19 with TRBJ1-1, with no clear D. From germline, CDR1 is LNHDA and CDR2 SQIVND (reference sequence). V lost 5 bases and J lost 5, with 12 bases in between. The CDR3 has 13 amino acids. The variable domain in full, with the rest retrieved from reference TRBV19 and TRBJ1-1, is DGGITQSPKYLFRKEGQNVTLSCEQNLNHDAMYWYRQDPGQGLRLIYYSQIVNDFQKGDIAEGYSVSREKKESFPLTVTSAQKNPTAFYLCASSVKGDTEAFFGQGTRLTVV.

V is TRBV14 and J is TRBJ2-3; no reliable D call. Trimming shortened V by 1 base and J by 14 bases, and 13 bases separated the two germline ends. The CDR3 is 12 residues long. Germline V gene data show CDR1 as SGHDN and CDR2 as FVKESK. As DNA, the CDR3 is TGTGCCAGCAGCCAAGTTCCACAAGTCCTGTATTTT. This sequence encodes CASSQVPQVLYF.

CDR3 sequence: CSVVGTGDYEQYF. The CDR3 region has the DNA TGCAGCGTTGTGGGGACAGGGGACTACGAGCAGTACTTC. V is TRBV29-1 and J is TRBJ2-7, with 10 positions matching TRBD1. The ends lost 4 bases at V and 3 bases at J; junction bases unmatched: 3. Germline CDR1 is SQVTM and CDR2 is ANQGSEA. The CDR3 is 13 residues long.

This rearrangement joins TRBV7-2 to TRBJ1-1, with 9 bases identical to TRBD1. CDR3 length equals 15 residues. CDR1 and CDR2 from the germline V gene are SGHTA and FQGNSA. V trimming: 0 bases; J trimming: 7 bases; junction bases outside the gene matches: 6. The CDR3 is CASSLAGQGRGEAFF. DNA for the CDR3: TGTGCCAGCAGCTTAGCAGGACAGGGGCGGGGTGAAGCTTTCTTT.

This clone was counted between two and nine times. The J gene is TRBJ1-2, the V gene TRBV2; possible D gene TRBD1, 6 bases. Trimming took off 0 bases at V and 6 bases at J, with 23 bases between the two ends. CDR1 is SNHLY, CDR2 FYNNEI, per germline. The CDR3 contains 18 residues. Here the CDR3 reads CASSEALRARGRGNGYTF. The CDR3 bases are TGTGCCAGCAGTGAAGCGCTTCGGGCCAGAGGCAGGGGTAATGGCTACACCTTC. The full variable domain, its missing parts supplied by reference TRBV2 and TRBJ1-2, is EPEVTQTPSHQVTQMGQEVILRCVPISNHLYFYWYRQILGQKVEFLVSFYNNEISEKSEIFDDQFSVERPDGSNFTLKIRSTKLEDSAMYFCASSEALRARGRGNGYTFGSGTRLTVV.

The CDR3 region has the DNA TGCGCCAGCAGCCAAGTGGCGGGGAGCACAGATACGCAGTATTTT. Its translation is CASSQVAGSTDTQYF. The gene calls are TRBV4-1 and TRBJ2-3, with D perhaps matching TRBD2 (6 bases). The length of the CDR3 is 15 residues. V was shortened by 1 base and J by 0 bases, with 8 bases between the two germline ends. Germline CDR1 reads MGHRA; CDR2 reads YSYEKL.

For this clone: Germline is not matched at one junction end, which may reflect a read error. The chain couples TRBV7-3 to TRBJ2-3; 7 bases fit TRBD2. Germline V gene sequence: CDR1 SGHTA, CDR2 FQGTGA. The CDR3 is 15 amino acids. This CDR3 reads CASSVTGTTRDTQYF. The DNA of the CDR3 is TGTGCCAGCAGCGTAACGGGGACTACTCGAGATACGCAGTATTTT.

The rearrangement uses TRBV20-1 and TRBJ1-1; perhaps TRBD1 as D (6 bases). The CDR3 has 14 amino acids. Germline CDR1 DFQATT, CDR2 SNEGSKA (reference sequence). The chain's CDR3 is CCASVGRGNTEAFF. The CDR3 DNA follows: TGCTGCGCGAGTGTGGGCAGGGGTAACACTGAAGCTTTCTTT.

The V and J genes are TRBV19 and TRBJ1-2; 9 bases fit TRBD1. V lost 1 base and J lost 6; bases outside the gene matches: 6. This CDR3 has 15 residues. Germline CDR1 reads LNHDA; CDR2 reads SQIVND (reference sequence). The CDR3 DNA follows: TGTGCCAGTAGTATAGTGCTGGGGACAGGGAATGGCTACACCTTC. It translates to CASSIVLGTGNGYTF.

This clone was found once. J is TRBJ1-1 and V is TRBV29-1; no firm D call. The CDR3 extends over 13 amino acids. Trimming left V 5 bases short and J 1 base short, with 11 bases between. CDR1 is SQVTM, CDR2 ANQGSEA, per germline. The CDR3: CSVQLQENTEAFF. The CDR3 bases are TGCAGCGTTCAGTTGCAGGAGAACACTGAAGCTTTCTTT.

This clone was detected only once. The CDR3 protein is CASKKGARYRTDTQYF. CDR3 DNA: TGTGCCAGCAAAAAAGGGGCTCGATACCGCACAGATACGCAGTATTTT. The rearrangement joins TRBV27 to TRBJ2-3; a possible D gene is TRBD1 (5 bases). V lost 7 bases and J 1 base, leaving 18 bases between the germline ends. The germline V gene has CDR1 MNHEY and CDR2 SMNVEV (reference sequence). The CDR3 covers 16 residues.

The chain combines TRBV27 with TRBJ2-5, with D tentatively TRBD1 or TRBD2 (5 bases each). This CDR3 has 13 residues. Per the germline V gene, CDR1 is MNHEY and CDR2 is SMNVEV (reference sequence). Trimming shortened V by 5 bases and J by 6 bases, and 13 bases separated the two germline ends. The CDR3 loop is CASSTGGRKTQYF. The DNA for the CDR3 is TGTGCCAGCAGTACTGGGGGACGGAAGACCCAGTACTTC.

The chain employs TRBV5-1 and TRBJ2-1; D might be TRBD1 (5 bases). The CDR3 covers 17 residues. Germline V gene sequence: CDR1 SGHRS, CDR2 YFSETQ. The V end was cut by 1 base, the J end by 0 bases, with 14 bases between. DNA of the CDR3: TGCGCCAGCAGCTTGTTGTCAGGGCTCCTCTCCTACAATGAGCAGTTCTTC. Translating it yields CASSLLSGLLSYNEQFF.

The chain uses TRBV6-4 and TRBJ1-2; D is unresolved. V lost 5 bases and J lost 8, with 21 bases in between. CDR3 length: 15 residues. Germline CDR1 and CDR2: MRHNA and SNTAGT. The chain's CDR3 is CASSSSAGQLWGYTF. As DNA, the CDR3 is TGTGCCAGCAGTAGCTCGGCAGGCCAGCTTTGGGGCTACACCTTC.

The V and J genes are TRBV3-1 (or the pseudogene TRBV3-2) and TRBJ2-4; TRBD1 agrees at 9 bases. Germline trimming cut 0 bases from V and 0 bases from J; bases unmatched to any gene: 3. This CDR3 is built from 17 residues. From germline, CDR1 is LGHDT and CDR2 YNNKEL (reference sequence). CDR3 region: CASSQEGTGLAKNIQYF. In DNA form, the CDR3 reads TGTGCCAGCAGCCAAGAGGGGACAGGGCTAGCCAAAAACATTCAGTACTTC.

This clone was seen more than once but under ten times. The chain carries TRBV10-1 and TRBJ2-3; D possibly corresponds to TRBD2 (5 bases). CDR1 is WNHNN, CDR2 SYGVQD, per germline (reference sequence). The ends were cut back, 3 bases at V and 1 base at J, with 11 bases in the middle. The CDR3 totals 15 residues. CDR3 residues: CASSDGLAGTDTQYF. As DNA, the CDR3 is TGCGCCAGCAGTGACGGTCTAGCTGGCACAGATACGCAGTATTTT.

The chain is built from TRBV28 and TRBJ1-2; 7 bases agree with TRBD1. CDR1 is MDHEN and CDR2 is SYDVKM in the germline V gene. The CDR3 covers 14 residues. V gave up 5 bases and J gave up 8 bases; unmatched junction bases: 11. CDR3 loop: CASSRTGSWGGYTF. CDR3 bases: TGTGCCAGCAGTCGGACAGGATCCTGGGGAGGCTACACCTTC.

This sequence joins TRBV21-1 and TRBJ2-7. TRBV21-1 is reported as a pseudogene. CDR3 length equals 12 residues. The CDR3, as DNA: TGTGCCAGCAGCTCCCAACAAGGCGAGCAGTACGTC. Translating it yields CASSSQQGEQYV.

Only one count was recorded for this clone. This sequence joins TRBV2 and TRBJ1-1; the D is unclear. This CDR3 is built from 14 residues. Germline values: CDR1 SNHLY, CDR2 FYNNEI. Trimming pared 10 bases from V and 0 bases from J, leaving 15 bases between. The CDR3 loop reads CAIYPTAMNTEAFF. CDR3 DNA: TGTGCCATCTATCCAACAGCGATGAACACTGAAGCTTTCTTT.

The chain carries TRBV7-9 and TRBJ2-5, with 11 nucleotides matching TRBD2. V shed 1 base and J 3 bases; nucleotides not matched to a gene: 4. The CDR3 covers 16 residues. Per germline, CDR1 SEHNR and CDR2 FQNEAQ (reference sequence). CDR3 region: CASSLVTSGGKETQYF. CDR3 DNA: TGTGCCAGCAGCTTAGTTACTAGCGGGGGCAAAGAGACCCAGTACTTC.